This entry is about one T cell receptor beta chain. Its antigen is not identified. The data are from a study of shared clonotypes between healthy human individuals. Study-wide results and limits: Naive subsets generally had larger estimated richness than memory subsets.

Naive-designated CD8 cells lacked CD45RO, were positively enriched for CCR7, and omitted terminally differentiated effector memory CD45RA+ cells. Only in-frame clones appear in the TCRdb table, and some are missing; sequencing was by immunoSEQ multiplex PCR. The table has roughly 850,000 clones, 90% to 97% seen once; the top ten hold around 0.25%. Between the trimmed V and J ends, which lost 4 bases and 4 bases, there was a span of 18 bases. Germline values: CDR1 SGHKS, CDR2 YYEKEE (reference sequence). The CDR3 is made up of 16 amino acids. The chain joins TRBV5-5 to TRBJ1-5; D gene unclear. Sequenced input: naive CD8+ T cells sorted from blood. The clonotype was recovered from a man aged 30 to 45 in good health. CDR3 sequence reads: CASSPSGGVGNQPQHF. As DNA, the CDR3 is TGTGCCAGCAGCCCTTCGGGCGGGGTAGGGAATCAGCCCCAGCATTTT.